This entry concerns a single TCR beta chain. The antigen this receptor binds is unknown. No qualities accompany the bases; no much larger clone lies one base away. The data originate from a study of blood T cell repertoires in COVID-19 (dated by TCRdb to 2020 to 2022). Background for the entire study: The collaborator samples originated in the United States, Italy and Spain and spanned the acute and convalescent phases of COVID-19. The material from the prospective study consisted of cDNA or gDNA derived from T cells, B-cell-depleted T cells, or PBMCs. The dataset comprised deeply sampled blood TCRbeta repertoires from subjects exposed to, actively infected with, or recovered from COVID-19. The repertoires were released in a freely available public database meant as a resource for research on the immune response to SARS-CoV-2. Samples were obtained from the ongoing ImmuneRACE study (first 160 participants) and from over 1,000 subjects provided by 6 global collaborators. Nearly every sample came with metadata listing a de-identified subject ID, COVID-19 status, age in years and sex. Where available, HLA class I and class II types were taken from metadata supplied by the sample provider and were not determined by assay-based typing.

A second Seattle source provided samples from volunteer blood donors who had recovered from COVID-19. Collaborating institutions collected whole blood in K2EDTA tubes following their own protocols. Collaborator samples were shipped for TCRbeta analysis as frozen whole blood, isolated PBMCs, or DNA extracted from either sample type. Overall results and qualifications from the work: Clinical and demographic metadata were provided uncurated, with the amount varying by source and participant.

TCRbeta CDR3 regions were amplified from genomic DNA using the immunoSEQ Assay, a bias-controlled multiplex PCR. The original methods were these. Nucleated cell counts per sample were estimated from amplification of reference gene primers within the assay. To quantify the absolute abundance of each unique TCRbeta CDR3 rearrangement, sequence reads were collapsed and filtered. For each sample, productive Simpson clonality was calculated as the square root of Simpson's diversity index over productive rearrangements. Sourced from immuneACCESS, this table was stored by TCRdb with only in-frame sequences that have V and J called. A share of the clones is absent; for the studies checked, an unresolved V gene accounts for under half, and the remainder has no known explanation. V and J calls and clone size are as listed in that table; D and trimming were resolved from the DNA. The sample table records some 100,000 clones; 85% to 90% of these occur just once. Jointly, the top ten make up around 8% of the sample.

The sample comprised peripheral blood. The receptor comes from a man between 65 and 85 years old who had recovered from COVID-19.

DNA sequence: TGCGCCAGCAGCAGGACAGGGGCAACAGATACGCAGTATTTT. It translates as CASSRTGATDTQYF. The chain couples TRBV5-1 to TRBJ2-3; 9 junctional bases match TRBD1. Taken from the germline V gene, the CDR1 and CDR2 loops are SGHRS and YFSETQ. The junction shows trimming of 4 bases on V and 3 bases on J, and the gene matches do not reach 3 bases of it. Measured from the cysteine to the phenylalanine, the CDR3 is 14 residues long. The retained sequence is limited to the CDR3, 42 bases, with the frame set at the first base.